One sample yielded the 25 T cell receptor beta chains listed below, sequenced in a study of blood T cells in healthy people across ages. Primed by a sample-barcoded 5' primer and a J-beta primer mix, a second PCR proceeded for roughly 6 to 12 cycles. TCRdb re-derived calls from the 5' RACE reads in MiXCR, one entry per CDR3 protein. Of 1.4 million or so distinct CDR3 sequences detected, roughly 43% appear once; the ten largest clones hold more than 4%. The specimen was blood. Receptor source: a woman between 18 and 29 years old in good health.

As regards this clonotype: One end of the junction fails to match germline, which may point to a read error. The chain joins TRBV20-1 to TRBJ2-1, with 8 bases lining up with TRBD2. There are 17 residues in the CDR3. In germline, CDR1 is DFQATT, CDR2 SNEGSKA (reference sequence). In DNA form, the CDR3 reads TGCGGTGCTAGAGATGGCCTCAAGAGCGGGAGTTTGAGTGAGCAGTTCTTC. Its protein is CGARDGLKSGSLSEQFF.

The rearrangement uses TRBV7-9 and TRBJ1-1; D may be TRBD1 (6 bases). Germline V gene sequence: CDR1 SEHNR, CDR2 FQNEAQ (reference sequence). V lost 3 bases to trimming and J lost 3 bases, with 14 bases between them. This CDR3 region has 15 residues. The CDR3 DNA follows: TGTGCCAGCAGCTTTCCAGGGGATAAGGACACTGAAGCTTTCTTT. It is translated as CASSFPGDKDTEAFF.

The chain recombines TRBV12-3 or TRBV12-4 with TRBJ2-3, with TRBD2 matching 10 bases. J was trimmed by 2 bases and V by 5 bases; bases with no gene match: 7. This CDR3 is 16 amino acids long. The DNA of the CDR3 is TGTGCCAGCAGTCAGACTAGCGGGTTCATCACAGATACGCAGTATTTT. It is translated as CASSQTSGFITDTQYF.

CDR3 loop: CASSLDRNGGGNYEQFF. The DNA for the CDR3 is TGCGCCAGCAGCTTGGATCGCAATGGCGGGGGGAACTACGAGCAGTTCTTC. V is TRBV5-1 and J is TRBJ2-1; 8 nucleotides align to TRBD2. Germline-derived CDR1 and CDR2 are SGHRS and YFSETQ. There are 17 residues in the CDR3. V was clipped by 0 bases and J by 10 bases; unmatched bases: 15.

The rearrangement joins TRBV14 to TRBJ1-4, with 9 bases that match TRBD1. Per germline, CDR1 SGHDN and CDR2 FVKESK. The CDR3 covers 17 residues. V lost 1 base, J lost 3 bases, and 6 bases stayed unmatched. As DNA, the CDR3 is TGTGCCAGCAGCCAAGTCTGGAACAGGGGGCCTAATGAAAAACTGTTTTTT. Translation: CASSQVWNRGPNEKLFF.

The V and J genes are TRBV20-1 and TRBJ2-7; maybe TRBD2 (6 bases). V was clipped by 2 bases and J by 3 bases, with 14 bases between them. CDR1 and CDR2 from the germline V gene are DFQATT and SNEGSKA (reference sequence). This CDR3 has 14 amino acids. The CDR3 nucleotides read TGCAGTGCTAGAAACTTAGCGGAGCACTACGAGCAGTACTTC. Translating gives CSARNLAEHYEQYF.

The chain joins TRBV27 to TRBJ1-2; D ambiguous. CDR1 is MNHEY and CDR2 is SMNVEV in the germline V gene (reference sequence). With 4 bases removed from V and 3 bases from J, the gap between germline ends came to 12 bases. CDR3 length: 14 amino acids. As DNA, the CDR3 is TGTGCCAGCAGTTGGAACAATGGGGACTATGGCTACACCTTC. Protein product: CASSWNNGDYGYTF.

A single count supports this clonotype. This rearrangement joins TRBV7-9 to TRBJ2-5; 10 bases line up with TRBD2. Germline loops: CDR1 SEHNR, CDR2 FQNEAQ (reference sequence). The CDR3 runs 16 residues. V shed 5 bases, J shed 4 bases, and the junction held 10 bases outside the gene matches. The CDR3 nucleotides read TGTGCCAGCAGCCACAGCGGGAGGGCCTTGTCAGAGACCCAGTACTTC. Its protein product is CASSHSGRALSETQYF.

This clonotype has only a few counts. The gene calls are TRBV10-3 and TRBJ1-2, with D unclear. This CDR3 has 14 residues. Germline values: CDR1 ENHRY, CDR2 SYGVKD. V lost 6 bases and J 7 bases, leaving 18 bases between the germline ends. The CDR3 sequence is CAIRAQLPTGGYTF. The CDR3 region has the DNA TGTGCCATCAGAGCACAACTTCCCACGGGTGGCTACACCTTC.

This clonotype was recorded at least ten times. The chain is built from TRBV27 and TRBJ2-3; D might be TRBD1 (6 bases). CDR1 is MNHEY, CDR2 SMNVEV, per germline (reference sequence). This CDR3 is built from 12 residues. V lost 7 bases, J lost 4 bases, and 9 bases lay in between. CDR3 sequence: CASTTGSDTQYF. The CDR3 bases are TGTGCCAGCACAACAGGGTCAGATACGCAGTATTTT.

About this clonotype itself: A much larger clone differs by one base, so this may be a read error. The rearrangement joins TRBV7-2 to TRBJ2-3; TRBD2 matches at 10 bases. There are 14 residues in the CDR3. Germline V gene lookup returns CDR1 SGHTA and CDR2 FQGNSA. CDR3 sequence reads: CASGLLAGSDTQYF. The CDR3 coding sequence is TGTGCCAGCGGCTTACTAGCGGGGTCAGATACGCAGTATTTT.

This clonotype showed up many times. J is TRBJ1-1 and V is TRBV4-1, with D tentatively TRBD1 (6 bases). Germline lookup yields CDR1 MGHRA and CDR2 YSYEKL. V lost 1 base to trimming and J lost 5 bases, with 17 bases between them. The CDR3 is 16 residues long. CDR3 coding DNA: TGCGCCAGCAGCCAAGTTACAAACAGGGAGGGAACTGAAGCTTTCTTT. Protein: CASSQVTNREGTEAFF.

Here the CDR3 DNA reads TGTGCCAGCCGGACAGCCGGTGGCTACACCTTC. Encoded protein: CASRTAGGYTF. The V call is TRBV19, the J call TRBJ1-2; the D gene is possibly TRBD1 (6 bases). Trimming took 9 bases from V and 7 from J, leaving 12 bases between them. The CDR3 loop spans 11 amino acids. The germline gives CDR1 LNHDA, CDR2 SQIVND (reference sequence).

Note on this clonotype: One end of the junction fails to match germline, which may point to a read error. The J gene is TRBJ2-5, the V gene TRBV27; D is undetermined. The CDR3 loop spans 14 amino acids. CDR1 is MNHEY, CDR2 SMNVEV, per germline (reference sequence). The CDR3 nucleotides read TGTGCCTGCAGTTTAAAGTCCGTACAAGAGACCCAGTACTTC. It specifies CACSLKSVQETQYF.

This chain uses TRBV15 with TRBJ2-1; D remains unclear. Germline CDR1 and CDR2: LNHNV and YYDKDF (reference sequence). The ends were cut back, 0 bases at V and 4 bases at J, with 10 bases in the middle. The CDR3 runs to 15 residues. CDR3 DNA sequence: TGTGCCACCAGCAGAGAGCGCGAACTATACAATGAGCAGTTCTTC. It encodes CATSRERELYNEQFF. Full variable domain (outside the CDR3, taken from reference TRBV15 and TRBJ2-1): DAMVIQNPRYQVTQFGKPVTLSCSQTLNHNVMYWYQQKSSQAPKLLFHYYDKDFNNEADTPDNFQSRRPNTSFCFLDIRSPGLGDTAMYLCATSRERELYNEQFFGPGTRLTVL.

This clonotype was seen more than once but under ten times. V and J are TRBV3-1 and TRBJ2-7, with a tentative D call TRBD2 (6 bases). This CDR3 region has 16 residues. Trimming took off 0 bases at V and 2 bases at J, with 14 bases between the two ends. Germline V gene lookup returns CDR1 LGHDT and CDR2 YNNKEL (reference sequence). The CDR3 DNA sequence: TGTGCCAGCAGCCAAGATCCGGGGGATGGGGCCTACGAGCAGTACTTC. Its protein product is CASSQDPGDGAYEQYF.

This clonotype showed up just a few times. The V and J genes are TRBV28 and TRBJ1-5; D unclear. The CDR3 is made up of 13 amino acids. Germline V gene sequence: CDR1 MDHEN, CDR2 SYDVKM. The V gene lost 6 bases and the J gene lost 7 bases, with 13 bases spanning the gap. The CDR3 coding sequence is TGTGCCAGCAGGCAGCCTCCTACCCAGCCCCAGCATTTT. This sequence encodes CASRQPPTQPQHF.

This clonotype came up a few times. The V and J genes are TRBV25-1 and TRBJ2-7; tentatively, D is TRBD2 (5 bases). The CDR3 sequence is 13 residues long. V lost 5 bases to trimming and J lost 7 bases, with 15 bases between them. CDR1 is MGHDK and CDR2 is SYGVNS in the germline V gene. DNA for the CDR3: TGTGCCAGCAGTAACCTAGGAGGCGCTGAGCAGTACTTC. Its translation: CASSNLGGAEQYF.

This clonotype showed up just once. The chain has TRBV7-2 and TRBJ2-3; possibly TRBD1 or TRBD2 for D (7 bases each). CDR1 SGHTA and CDR2 FQGNSA come from the germline V gene. The CDR3 is made up of 15 amino acids. Between the trimmed V and J ends, which lost 1 base and 6 bases, there was a span of 14 bases. CDR3: CASSLGQGGGDTQYF. CDR3 nucleotide sequence: TGTGCCAGCAGCTTAGGGCAGGGGGGAGGGGATACGCAGTATTTT.

The genes are TRBV11-2 and TRBJ1-4; 7 nucleotides line up with TRBD1. With V trimmed by 5 bases and J by 2 bases, 11 bases remained unmatched. Germline assignment: CDR1 SGHAT and CDR2 FQNNGV. The CDR3 is made up of 17 amino acids. CDR3: CASSPGKGAGTNEKLFF. The CDR3 region has the DNA TGTGCCAGCAGCCCCGGGAAGGGGGCAGGGACTAATGAAAAACTGTTTTTT.

The chain recombines TRBV7-9 with TRBJ2-1; D is undetermined. The germline gives CDR1 SEHNR, CDR2 FQNEAQ (reference sequence). V was pared by 5 bases and J by 9 bases, with 8 bases between. CDR3 length: 11 residues. DNA for the CDR3: TGTGCCAGCAGCGCCAGCATTGAGCAGTTCTTC. This sequence encodes CASSASIEQFF.

The chain joins TRBV11-2 to TRBJ1-6; the D is unclear. Trimming pared 2 bases from V and 3 bases from J, leaving 8 bases between. Germline V gene sequence: CDR1 SGHAT, CDR2 FQNNGV. CDR3 length equals 15 residues. As DNA, the CDR3 is TGTGCCAGCAGCTTATTCCAGGACTATAATTCACCCCTCCACTTT. Translated, it gives CASSLFQDYNSPLHF.

The rearrangement uses TRBV7-2 and TRBJ2-5, with 11 bases fitting TRBD2. The trim removed 2 bases at V and 2 bases at J, leaving 7 bases unmatched. The germline CDR1 and CDR2 sequences are SGHTA and FQGNSA. The CDR3 is 17 residues long. The CDR3 nucleotides are TGTGCCAGCAGCTTACTAGCGGGGGGCGGACTTCAAGAGACCCAGTACTTC. It encodes CASSLLAGGGLQETQYF.

The chain is built from TRBV7-8 and TRBJ2-1, with TRBD1 as a possible D gene (5 bases). The V gene's germline CDR1 is SGHVS and CDR2 FQNEAQ. The CDR3 has 15 amino acids. V lost 2 bases, J lost 7 bases, and 15 bases lay in between. DNA of the CDR3: TGTGCCAGCAGCTTATTCCAGGGTAGACGGAATGAGCAGTTCTTC. Its protein is CASSLFQGRRNEQFF.

This clonotype was observed many times. This chain connects TRBV28 to TRBJ2-1; D is uncertain. The germline CDR1 and CDR2 sequences are MDHEN and SYDVKM. The CDR3 is 10 residues long. V was trimmed by 5 bases and J by 7 bases, leaving 3 bases between them. CDR3 nucleotide sequence: TGTGCCAGCAGTCGGAATGAGCAGTTCTTC. Translation: CASSRNEQFF.